This T cell receptor beta chain was identified during a study of T cell responses to AZD1222 COVID-19 vaccine (dated by TCRdb to 2020 to 2022). For the wider study: Because spike-specific TCR depth and breadth did not differ between the two schedules, AZD1222 recipients who got a second dose at roughly 4 weeks were pooled with those who got a second dose at roughly 12 weeks. TCR sequencing was performed for 230 to 250 trial participants, of whom about 200 were given two doses of AZD1222 and some 26 were given two doses of MenACWY control vaccine. Trial participants were enrolled into age subgroups of 18-55, 56-69 and 70-plus years, which contained 148, 28 and 57 TCR-sequenced participants, respectively. Overall study outcomes, separate from this receptor: Because no samples from the day 14 peak response were available, repertoires could be characterized only after the peak T cell response. CD4 TCRs associated with the vaccine covered the entire spike protein, and the dominant responses were in regions 160-218 and 743-854. Only 5 to 7 AZD1222 recipients were SARS-CoV-2 seropositive at baseline, limiting conclusions about previously exposed vaccinees. Participants were mostly white British, with more females than males. The authors suggested clonal diversity may have been underestimated. Epitopes outside the regions mutated in the B.1.351 and B.1.1.7 variants were reportedly recognized by nearly half of the unique spike-specific TCRs. In the small 56-69-year group, the increase in depth fell short of significance, most likely because of low power. Spike-specific TCR breadth and depth rose significantly after two AZD1222 doses compared with day 0 and with MenACWY recipients.

Turning to this clone: This clone's antigen is unknown. Base qualities are not at hand, and no much larger clone is one base apart.

Reading from cysteine to phenylalanine, the CDR3 counts 15 amino acids. Solely the CDR3 DNA is kept, with 45 bases framed from the first base. Reading the germline V gene gives CDR1 SNHLY and CDR2 FYNNEI. Germline trimming amounts to 5 bases on V and 2 bases on J, with 5 as the count of junction bases outside the gene matches. The CDR3 regions of human TCRbeta chains were subjected to immunosequencing. The study's own analysis went as follows. Repertoire TCRs were checked for matches against a reference library of SARS-CoV-2-specific TCRs that had been generated using the MIRA antigen-specificity platform. Breadth was defined as the fraction of unique TCRs that were SARS-CoV-2-associated. Depth was defined as the fraction of total T cells that were SARS-CoV-2-associated. Using the MIRA data, every spike-specific TCR was mapped to the spike region that the TCR reacted to and assigned to either a CD4 or a CD8 class. Log10-transformed breadth and depth values were compared by one-way ANOVA with Sidak's multiple comparisons tests. TCRdb re-hosts the immuneACCESS table, in-frame sequences only. Its copies lack some clones; in the studies checked, an unresolved V gene accounts for under half of them, and the cause for the rest is not known. That table supplies the V and J calls and clone size; D and trimming were determined from the DNA. The sample table lists some 100,000 clones, roughly 89% of them with a count of one. Of the sample, approximately 12% is held by the ten largest clones.

The time point label, as the study defines it: baseline before first vaccination. Vaccinee samples came from UK trials COV001 and COV002, including a single-blind randomized controlled phase 2/3 trial of AZD1222 (ChAdOx1 nCoV-19) in healthy adults. Trial participant PBMC samples were collected at day 0 and day 28 after the second dose for TCRbeta chain sequencing. The material sequenced was peripheral blood, taken on day 0 of AZD1222 vaccination. This chain joins TRBV2 to TRBJ1-3; a stretch of 8 junction bases matches TRBD1. The sequence was collected from an adult in good health. The CDR3: CASSSRDRPGNTIYF. Here is the DNA: TGTGCCAGCAGTTCCAGGGACAGGCCTGGAAACACCATATATTTT.